This T cell receptor beta chain was retrieved from a study of OX40 agonist ivuxolimab in advanced cancers. Study-wide background: Three patients got partial responses; one had hepatocellular carcinoma and two had cutaneous melanoma.

Germline loops: CDR1 MNHEY, CDR2 SVGAGI. Trimming cost V 0 bases and J 2 bases, with 4 bases left between them. CDR3 size: 13 residues. Method: immunoSEQ multiplex PCR; TCRdb's copy keeps in-frame clones and lacks some. Among about 100,000 clones listed, around 85% were seen once. Findings of the study overall: Expanded peripheral T cells had an undetermined antigen specificity. CD8+ T cells averaged more expanded clones than CD4+.

The table lists this clone with a count of one. Its specificity is not known. The V and J genes are TRBV6-5 and TRBJ1-1; no clear D. The sample consisted of CD4+ or CD8+ T cells sorted from blood, taken in a trial of the OX40 agonist ivuxolimab. This TCR came from an adult with an advanced solid tumor such as melanoma, head and neck, liver or kidney cancer. The CDR3 loop reads CASSYSVNTEAFF. The CDR3, as DNA: TGTGCCAGCAGTTACTCAGTCAACACTGAAGCTTTCTTT.